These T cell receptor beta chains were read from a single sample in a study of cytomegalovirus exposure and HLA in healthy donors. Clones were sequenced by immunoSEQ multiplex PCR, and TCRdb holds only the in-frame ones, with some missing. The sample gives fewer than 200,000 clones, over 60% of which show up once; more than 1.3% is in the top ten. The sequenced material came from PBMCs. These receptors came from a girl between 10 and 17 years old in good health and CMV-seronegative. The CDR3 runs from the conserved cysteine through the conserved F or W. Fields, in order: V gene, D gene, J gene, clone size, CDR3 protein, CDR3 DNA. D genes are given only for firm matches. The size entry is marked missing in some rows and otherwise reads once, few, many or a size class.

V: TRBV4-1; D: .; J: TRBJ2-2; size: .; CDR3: CASSPQGGYGELFF; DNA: TGCGCCAGCAGCCCTCAGGGAGGTTACGGGGAGCTGTTTTTT
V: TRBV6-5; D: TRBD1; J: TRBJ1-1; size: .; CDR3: CASSLFGQGVAFF; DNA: TGTGCCAGCAGCCTATTCGGGCAGGGGGTAGCTTTCTTT
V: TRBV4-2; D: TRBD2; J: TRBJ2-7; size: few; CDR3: CASSQVGLGSSYEQYF; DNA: TGTGCCAGCAGCCAAGTTGGACTAGGCAGCTCCTACGAGCAGTACTTC
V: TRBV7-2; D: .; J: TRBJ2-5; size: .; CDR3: CASSLSSVGETQYF; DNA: TGTGCCAGCAGCTTATCTAGTGTCGGGGAGACCCAGTACTTC
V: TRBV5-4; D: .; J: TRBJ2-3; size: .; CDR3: CASRQQGDTQYF; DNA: TGTGCCAGCAGACAACAGGGTGATACGCAGTATTTT
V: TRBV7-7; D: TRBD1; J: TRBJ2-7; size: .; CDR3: CASSSLDRGEQYF; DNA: TGTGCTAGCAGCTCCCTGGACAGGGGGGAGCAGTACTTC
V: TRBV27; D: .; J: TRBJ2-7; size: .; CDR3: CASSFGKSYEQYF; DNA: TGTGCCAGCAGTTTCGGGAAGTCCTACGAGCAGTACTTC
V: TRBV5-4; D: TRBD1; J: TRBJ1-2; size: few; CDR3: CASSLTGEPYGYTF; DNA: TGTGCCAGCAGCTTGACAGGGGAGCCCTATGGCTACACCTTC
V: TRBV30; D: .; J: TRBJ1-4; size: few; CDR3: CAWSTGGKLFF; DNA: TGTGCCTGGAGTACGGGGGGAAAACTGTTTTTT
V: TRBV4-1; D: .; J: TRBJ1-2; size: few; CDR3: CASSQDEGELYGYTF; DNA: TGCGCCAGCAGCCAGGATGAGGGGGAACTCTATGGCTACACCTTC